The 8 T cell receptor beta chains reported below all come from one sample, sequenced in a study of T cell changes during pregnancy in multiple sclerosis. This table comes from immunoSEQ multiplex PCR, and its TCRdb copy is limited to in-frame clones, with some not included. The top ten clones hold approximately 0.75% of a sample with 35,000 or so clones, roughly 87% of them seen once. This specimen was CD4+ T cells from peripheral blood mononuclear cells, taken after pregnancy. These receptors were obtained from a female donor in good health, enrolled as a control in a pregnancy study.

This clone was counted a single time. The rearrangement joins TRBV6-5 to TRBJ2-5; D is perhaps TRBD2 (5 bases). Germline assignment: CDR1 MNHEY and CDR2 SVGAGI. This CDR3 contains 15 residues. Trimming took off 0 bases at V and 11 bases at J, with 19 bases between the two ends. The DNA for the CDR3 is TGTGCCAGCAGTTACTCCCCCTGGGTGGTCGGGGAGCAGTACTTC. Its translation: CASSYSPWVVGEQYF.

V is TRBV7-9 and J is TRBJ1-2; D may be TRBD1 (5 bases). V lost 4 bases and J 7 bases, leaving 16 bases between the germline ends. The CDR3 length is 14 residues. Germline V gene data show CDR1 as SEHNR and CDR2 as FQNEAQ (reference sequence). CDR3 residues: CASSSDRRTGGYTF. CDR3 sequence (DNA): TGTGCCAGCAGCTCAGACAGAAGAACAGGTGGCTACACCTTC.

This clone showed up just once. The chain links TRBV30 to TRBJ1-2; D is unresolved. CDR3 size: 14 residues. With 0 bases removed from V and 8 bases from J, the gap between germline ends came to 16 bases. The germline V gene encodes CDR1 GTSNPN and CDR2 SVGIG (reference sequence). This CDR3 is CAWSVFPLEKGYTF. The CDR3 DNA follows: TGTGCCTGGAGTGTGTTCCCGTTAGAGAAAGGCTACACCTTC.

For the CDR3, the DNA is TGCGCCAGCAGCCGGGACAGACAAAATGAAAAACTGTTTTTT. Residues: CASSRDRQNEKLFF. The chain uses TRBV10-2 and TRBJ1-4; 7 bases match TRBD1. CDR3 length: 14 amino acids. V was pared by 6 bases and J by 5 bases, with 6 bases of the junction left unmatched. Germline V gene data show CDR1 as WSHSY and CDR2 as SAAADI.

The V gene is TRBV11-2, the J gene TRBJ2-2; 8 bases line up with TRBD1. CDR3 size: 15 residues. Germline V gene lookup returns CDR1 SGHAT and CDR2 FQNNGV. Trimming cost V 4 bases and J 8 bases; bases outside gene matches: 9. The CDR3 loop is CASSWRDRGGGELFF. Here the CDR3 DNA reads TGTGCCAGCAGCTGGAGAGACAGGGGCGGAGGGGAGCTGTTTTTT.

The chain's CDR3 is CASSADRGLAEAFF. CDR3 sequence (DNA): TGTGCCAGCAGCGCGGACAGGGGTCTCGCTGAAGCTTTCTTT. J is TRBJ1-1 and V is TRBV9; 9 nucleotides match TRBD1. CDR1 SGDLS and CDR2 YYNGEE come from the germline V gene. The CDR3 totals 14 residues. V dropped 3 bases and J dropped 6; count of bases not matched to a gene: 6. Full variable domain (remainder filled in from reference TRBV9 and TRBJ1-1): DSGVTQTPKHLITATGQRVTLRCSPRSGDLSVYWYQQSLDQGLQFLIQYYNGEERAKGNILERFSAQQFPDLHSELNLSSLELGDSALYFCASSADRGLAEAFFGQGTRLTVV.

The chain employs TRBV6-5 and TRBJ1-4, with a possible D match to TRBD1 (5 bases). Trimming left V 7 bases short and J 2 bases short, with 11 bases between. There are 14 residues in the CDR3. Germline assignment: CDR1 MNHEY and CDR2 SVGAGI. This CDR3 reads CASMPDSTNEKLFF. CDR3 bases: TGTGCCAGCATGCCCGACAGTACTAATGAAAAACTGTTTTTT.

V gene TRBV7-9 combines with J gene TRBJ2-7; the D is unclear. CDR1 is SEHNR, CDR2 FQNEAQ, per germline (reference sequence). This CDR3 contains 16 residues. The germline V and J ends were trimmed by 5 bases and 0 bases, with 17 bases remaining between them. The CDR3 coding sequence is TGTGCCAGCAGCAAACCGGTACAGCATCCCTCCTACGAGCAGTACTTC. This encodes CASSKPVQHPSYEQYF.